The rows below give T cell receptor beta chains drawn from one sample of a study of T cell responses to AZD1222 COVID-19 vaccine. TCRdb's copy holds only in-frame clones and misses some; the assay was immunoSEQ multiplex PCR. The data contain about 150,000 clones, about 88% of them singletons. Material: peripheral blood, obtained on day 0 of AZD1222 vaccination. These TCRs come from an adult in good health. Both conserved end residues are part of each CDR3. The D gene is left open where the match is weak. Where a row states a size, it is once, few, many or the class of an expanded clone; other rows omit it.

j_gene: TRBJ1-5
v_gene: TRBV4-3
d_gene: NA
abundance: NA
CDR3nt: TGCGCCAGCAGCCAAGGGGCAGCAGGGACTTATCAGCCCCAGCATTTT
CDR3aa: CASSQGAAGTYQPQHF

j_gene: TRBJ1-2
v_gene: TRBV29-1
d_gene: NA
abundance: NA
CDR3nt: TGCAGCGCCGGGACCCAGACGGGCTACACCTTC
CDR3aa: CSAGTQTGYTF

j_gene: TRBJ1-6
v_gene: TRBV5-1
d_gene: NA
abundance: NA
CDR3nt: TGCGCCAGCAGCTTGGGGGTTGTAGAGGCTAATTCACCCCTCCACTTT
CDR3aa: CASSLGVVEANSPLHF

j_gene: TRBJ1-2
v_gene: TRBV28
d_gene: NA
abundance: few
CDR3nt: TGTGCCAGCAGTGCATTCAGGGGTGGCTACACCTTC
CDR3aa: CASSAFRGGYTF

j_gene: TRBJ1-4
v_gene: TRBV10-2
d_gene: TRBD1
abundance: few
CDR3nt: TGCGCCAGCAGAAGAACGCCGGGACAGAGGAATGAAAAACTGTTTTTT
CDR3aa: CASRRTPGQRNEKLFF

j_gene: TRBJ2-7
v_gene: TRBV7-9
d_gene: TRBD1
abundance: NA
CDR3nt: TGTGCCAGCAGCTTCCCTGACAGGGGGCAAGTGCAGTACTTC
CDR3aa: CASSFPDRGQVQYF

j_gene: TRBJ2-2
v_gene: TRBV5-1
d_gene: TRBD1
abundance: NA
CDR3nt: TGCGCCAGCAGCCACACTACAGGGGTAAACACCGGGGAGCTGTTTTTT
CDR3aa: CASSHTTGVNTGELFF

j_gene: TRBJ2-5
v_gene: TRBV5-6
d_gene: TRBD1
abundance: once
CDR3nt: TGTGCCAGCAGCTTCCGACAGGGGGCGGGAGAGACCCAGTACTTC
CDR3aa: CASSFRQGAGETQYF

j_gene: TRBJ1-1
v_gene: TRBV28
d_gene: NA
abundance: few
CDR3nt: TGTGCCAGCAGTCTTCAGGGTAGAGCTTTCTTT
CDR3aa: CASSLQGRAFF

j_gene: TRBJ1-2
v_gene: TRBV6-5
d_gene: NA
abundance: NA
CDR3nt: TGTGCCAGCACGGAGGGTTTCAACTATGGCTACACCTTC
CDR3aa: CASTEGFNYGYTF

j_gene: TRBJ1-2
v_gene: TRBV30
d_gene: NA
abundance: NA
CDR3nt: TGTGCCTGGTCACGGGACCTCTATGGCTACACCTTC
CDR3aa: CAWSRDLYGYTF

j_gene: TRBJ1-2
v_gene: TRBV5-1
d_gene: TRBD1
abundance: NA
CDR3nt: TGCGCCAGCAGCTTGGCACCGGGACAGAAAAATGGCTACACCTTC
CDR3aa: CASSLAPGQKNGYTF

j_gene: TRBJ2-1
v_gene: TRBV9
d_gene: TRBD2
abundance: NA
CDR3nt: TGTGCCAGCAGCGTAGCGAGCGGGAGGGCCCTTGAGCAGTTCTTC
CDR3aa: CASSVASGRALEQFF

j_gene: TRBJ2-6
v_gene: TRBV7-3
d_gene: NA
abundance: once
CDR3nt: TGTGCCAGCTCTTGGGGCTCTGGGGCCAACGTCCTGACTTTC
CDR3aa: CASSWGSGANVLTF

j_gene: TRBJ2-2
v_gene: TRBV7-9
d_gene: NA
abundance: NA
CDR3nt: TGTGCCAGCAGCTTAAAGGGTGAGATCACCGGGGAGCTGTTTTTT
CDR3aa: CASSLKGEITGELFF

j_gene: TRBJ2-1
v_gene: TRBV7-4
d_gene: NA
abundance: NA
CDR3nt: TGTGCCAGCAGCTTATGGTACAATGAGCAGTTCTTC
CDR3aa: CASSLWYNEQFF

j_gene: TRBJ2-7
v_gene: TRBV19
d_gene: NA
abundance: few
CDR3nt: TGTGCCAGTAGTTTGGGTCCCAGCCTGGAGCAGTACTTC
CDR3aa: CASSLGPSLEQYF

j_gene: TRBJ2-7
v_gene: TRBV4-1
d_gene: TRBD2
abundance: NA
CDR3nt: TGCGCCAGCAGCCTACGCCCTTGGCGGGAGGGCACCTACGAGCAGTACTTC
CDR3aa: CASSLRPWREGTYEQYF

j_gene: TRBJ2-2
v_gene: TRBV6-4
d_gene: NA
abundance: NA
CDR3nt: TGTGCCAGCAGTACGGGGAGCACCGGGGAGCTGTTTTTT
CDR3aa: CASSTGSTGELFF

j_gene: TRBJ2-1
v_gene: TRBV11-3
d_gene: TRBD2
abundance: NA
CDR3nt: TGTGCCAGCAGCTTAGATGGCATTAGCGGGGGAAGCTCCTACAATGAGCAGTTCTTC
CDR3aa: CASSLDGISGGSSYNEQFF

j_gene: TRBJ2-5
v_gene: TRBV13
d_gene: NA
abundance: NA
CDR3nt: TGTGCCAGCAGCATCGAAGATCAAGAGACCCAGTACTTC
CDR3aa: CASSIEDQETQYF

j_gene: TRBJ1-5
v_gene: TRBV4-1
d_gene: NA
abundance: NA
CDR3nt: TGCGCCAGCAGCCAGGACCAGGGAAGCAATCAGCCCCAGCATTTT
CDR3aa: CASSQDQGSNQPQHF

j_gene: TRBJ2-7
v_gene: TRBV12-3/TRBV12-4
d_gene: NA
abundance: NA
CDR3nt: TGTGCCAGCAGTTCGTTATACGAGCAGTACTTC
CDR3aa: CASSSLYEQYF

j_gene: TRBJ2-5
v_gene: TRBV21-1
d_gene: NA
abundance: NA
CDR3nt: TGTGCCAGCAGCAAACCTACGTCTGGGAGGGGTGAAGAGACCCAGTACTTC
CDR3aa: CASSKPTSGRGEETQYF

j_gene: TRBJ2-2
v_gene: TRBV5-1
d_gene: NA
abundance: NA
CDR3nt: TGCGCCAGCAGCCCATGGGGGGCGAACACCGGGGAGCTGTTTTTT
CDR3aa: CASSPWGANTGELFF

j_gene: TRBJ2-3
v_gene: TRBV27
d_gene: TRBD1
abundance: NA
CDR3nt: TGTGCCAGCAGTTTAACCTACTGGGGACAGGGGAGCGCAGATACGCAGTATTTT
CDR3aa: CASSLTYWGQGSADTQYF

j_gene: TRBJ1-4
v_gene: TRBV5-6
d_gene: NA
abundance: NA
CDR3nt: TGTGCCAGCAGCTTACAGGGTTTAGCTAATGAAAAACTGTTTTTT
CDR3aa: CASSLQGLANEKLFF

j_gene: TRBJ2-1
v_gene: TRBV29-1
d_gene: NA
abundance: NA
CDR3nt: TGCAGCGTTGGTGAAAGCTCCTACAATGAGCAGTTCTTC
CDR3aa: CSVGESSYNEQFF

j_gene: TRBJ2-7
v_gene: TRBV5-1
d_gene: TRBD2
abundance: NA
CDR3nt: TGCGCCAGCAGTCCTGGGGCTAGCGGGAGCTACGAGCAGTACTTC
CDR3aa: CASSPGASGSYEQYF

j_gene: TRBJ2-3
v_gene: TRBV9
d_gene: TRBD1
abundance: NA
CDR3nt: TGTGCCAGCAGCGTAGATACAGGGGGTGCAGATACGCAGTATTTT
CDR3aa: CASSVDTGGADTQYF

j_gene: TRBJ2-1
v_gene: TRBV3-1/TRBV3-2
d_gene: NA
abundance: NA
CDR3nt: TGTGCCAGCAGCCGCGGGACTCCTGGGCTCAATGAGCAGTTCTTC
CDR3aa: CASSRGTPGLNEQFF

j_gene: TRBJ2-3
v_gene: TRBV6-2/TRBV6-3
d_gene: NA
abundance: NA
CDR3nt: TGTGCCAGCAGTGACCTCGTGCCAACAGATACGCAGTATTTT
CDR3aa: CASSDLVPTDTQYF

j_gene: TRBJ2-7
v_gene: TRBV19
d_gene: NA
abundance: NA
CDR3nt: TGTGCCAGTAGTATAGGGACGGCGAATTCCTACGAGCAGTACTTC
CDR3aa: CASSIGTANSYEQYF

j_gene: TRBJ2-7
v_gene: TRBV6-2/TRBV6-3
d_gene: TRBD2
abundance: NA
CDR3nt: TGTGCCAGCAGTTACCGGACTAGCGGGAGGGCCGGGGTCTACGAGCAGTACTTC
CDR3aa: CASSYRTSGRAGVYEQYF

j_gene: TRBJ2-7
v_gene: TRBV19
d_gene: NA
abundance: NA
CDR3nt: TGTGCCAGTAGTATTTCGGAAACCTCCTACGAGCAGTACTTC
CDR3aa: CASSISETSYEQYF

j_gene: TRBJ1-1
v_gene: TRBV10-3
d_gene: NA
abundance: NA
CDR3nt: TGTGCCATCAGTGGGGGAACCATGAACACTGAAGCTTTCTTT
CDR3aa: CAISGGTMNTEAFF

j_gene: TRBJ2-7
v_gene: TRBV5-1
d_gene: NA
abundance: NA
CDR3nt: TGCGCCAGCAGCTTGGTTGGTTACGAGCAGTACTTC
CDR3aa: CASSLVGYEQYF

j_gene: TRBJ1-6
v_gene: TRBV7-9
d_gene: TRBD1
abundance: NA
CDR3nt: TGTGCCAGCAGCCCCACAGGGGGCGGGTCACCCCTCCACTTT
CDR3aa: CASSPTGGGSPLHF

j_gene: TRBJ2-1
v_gene: TRBV11-3
d_gene: TRBD1
abundance: NA
CDR3nt: TGTGCCAGCAGCTGGGACAGGGAAGGTGAGCAGTTCTTC
CDR3aa: CASSWDREGEQFF

j_gene: TRBJ2-7
v_gene: TRBV27
d_gene: NA
abundance: NA
CDR3nt: TGTGCCAGCAGTTTAGGACCATCCTACGAGCAGTACTTC
CDR3aa: CASSLGPSYEQYF

j_gene: TRBJ1-1
v_gene: TRBV7-9
d_gene: NA
abundance: NA
CDR3nt: TGTGCCAGCAGCTTAACGGCAGCAGTGAACACTGAAGCTTTCTTT
CDR3aa: CASSLTAAVNTEAFF

j_gene: TRBJ1-1
v_gene: TRBV19
d_gene: NA
abundance: NA
CDR3nt: TGTGCCAGTAGTATAGATCGGACCTTCAACACTGAAGCTTTCTTT
CDR3aa: CASSIDRTFNTEAFF

j_gene: TRBJ1-3
v_gene: TRBV28
d_gene: NA
abundance: NA
CDR3nt: TGTGCCAGCAGTTTTGGGGGTGGTGGAAACACCATATATTTT
CDR3aa: CASSFGGGGNTIYF

j_gene: TRBJ1-1
v_gene: TRBV19
d_gene: NA
abundance: NA
CDR3nt: TGTGCCAGTAGTATAGTGAAGGGGATCACTGAAGCTTTCTTT
CDR3aa: CASSIVKGITEAFF

j_gene: TRBJ2-5
v_gene: TRBV6-5
d_gene: TRBD2
abundance: few
CDR3nt: TGTGCCAGCAGTTATTATCTAGCGGTCGGGGCCCAGTACTTC
CDR3aa: CASSYYLAVGAQYF

j_gene: TRBJ2-5
v_gene: TRBV29-1
d_gene: NA
abundance: few
CDR3nt: TGCAGCGTTGACAGCCGGTCGGAGACCCAGTACTTC
CDR3aa: CSVDSRSETQYF

j_gene: TRBJ1-1
v_gene: TRBV5-4
d_gene: NA
abundance: NA
CDR3nt: TGTGCCAGCAGCCTTGACAGGAGGTGGGGCACTGAAGCTTTCTTT
CDR3aa: CASSLDRRWGTEAFF

j_gene: TRBJ2-6
v_gene: TRBV9
d_gene: TRBD1
abundance: NA
CDR3nt: TGTGCCAGCAGCGTAGGTCTCGACAGGGGGAGCTCTGGGGCCAACGTCCTGACTTTC
CDR3aa: CASSVGLDRGSSGANVLTF

j_gene: TRBJ2-3
v_gene: TRBV19
d_gene: NA
abundance: NA
CDR3nt: TGTGCCAGTAGTATGAGCGCTAGCACAGATACGCAGTATTTT
CDR3aa: CASSMSASTDTQYF

j_gene: TRBJ2-2
v_gene: TRBV10-3
d_gene: TRBD1
abundance: NA
CDR3nt: TGTGCCATCAGTCCTATTGGGACAGGGATGACCGGGGAGCTGTTTTTT
CDR3aa: CAISPIGTGMTGELFF

j_gene: TRBJ2-5
v_gene: TRBV11-2
d_gene: NA
abundance: NA
CDR3nt: TGTGCCAGCAGCTTATCAGGCGAGACCCAGTACTTC
CDR3aa: CASSLSGETQYF

j_gene: TRBJ1-5
v_gene: TRBV4-1
d_gene: TRBD1
abundance: NA
CDR3nt: TGCGCCAGCAGCCAGGCTATTCGGACAGGGGGCAATCAGCCCCAGCATTTT
CDR3aa: CASSQAIRTGGNQPQHF

j_gene: TRBJ1-1
v_gene: TRBV19
d_gene: NA
abundance: NA
CDR3nt: TGTGCCAGTAGCTCTCCCGGGTGGAGGGTCACTGAAGCTTTCTTT
CDR3aa: CASSSPGWRVTEAFF